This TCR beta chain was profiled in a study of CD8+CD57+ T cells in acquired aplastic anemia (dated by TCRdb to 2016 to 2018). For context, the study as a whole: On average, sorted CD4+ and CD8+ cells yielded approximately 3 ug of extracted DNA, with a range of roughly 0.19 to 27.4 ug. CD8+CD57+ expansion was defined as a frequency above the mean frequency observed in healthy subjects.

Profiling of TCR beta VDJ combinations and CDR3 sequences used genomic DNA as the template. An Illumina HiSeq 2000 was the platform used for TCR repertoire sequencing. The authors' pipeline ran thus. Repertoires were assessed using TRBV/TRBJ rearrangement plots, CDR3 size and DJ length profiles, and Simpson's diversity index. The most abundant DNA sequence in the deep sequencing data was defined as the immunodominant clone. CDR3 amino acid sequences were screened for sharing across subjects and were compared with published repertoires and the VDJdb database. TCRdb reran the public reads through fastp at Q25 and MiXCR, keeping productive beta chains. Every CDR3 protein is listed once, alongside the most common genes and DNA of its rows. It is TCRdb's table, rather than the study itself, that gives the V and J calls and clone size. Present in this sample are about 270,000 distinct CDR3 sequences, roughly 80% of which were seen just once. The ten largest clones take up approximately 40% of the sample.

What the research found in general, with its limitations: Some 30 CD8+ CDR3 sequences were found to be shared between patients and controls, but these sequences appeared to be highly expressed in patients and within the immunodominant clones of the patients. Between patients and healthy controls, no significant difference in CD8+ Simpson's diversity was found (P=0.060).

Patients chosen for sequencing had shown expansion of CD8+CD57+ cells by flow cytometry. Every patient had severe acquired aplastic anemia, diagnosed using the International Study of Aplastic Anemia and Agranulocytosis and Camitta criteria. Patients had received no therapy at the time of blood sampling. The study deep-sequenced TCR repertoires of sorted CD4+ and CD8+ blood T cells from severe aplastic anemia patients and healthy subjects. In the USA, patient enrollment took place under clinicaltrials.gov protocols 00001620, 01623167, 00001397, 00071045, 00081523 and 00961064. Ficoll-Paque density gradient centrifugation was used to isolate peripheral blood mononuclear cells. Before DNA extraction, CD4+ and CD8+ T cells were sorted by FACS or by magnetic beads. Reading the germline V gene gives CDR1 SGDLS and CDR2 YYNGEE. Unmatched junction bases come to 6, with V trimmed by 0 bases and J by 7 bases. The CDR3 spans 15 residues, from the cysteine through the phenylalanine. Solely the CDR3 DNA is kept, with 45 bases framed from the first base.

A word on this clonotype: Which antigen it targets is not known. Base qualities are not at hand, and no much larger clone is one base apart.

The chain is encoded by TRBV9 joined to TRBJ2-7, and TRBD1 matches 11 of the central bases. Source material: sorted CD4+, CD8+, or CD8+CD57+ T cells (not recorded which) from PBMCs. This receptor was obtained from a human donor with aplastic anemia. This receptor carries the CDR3 CASSVGPGTGGEQYF. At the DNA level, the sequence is TGTGCCAGCAGCGTAGGCCCCGGGACAGGGGGAGAGCAGTACTTC.